This T cell receptor (beta chain) is from a study of T-cell reconstitution after alpha-beta-depleted transplantation in children. Deletions cut 1 base from V and 2 bases from J, with 8 bases between. The CDR3 is made up of 14 amino acids. Germline assignment: CDR1 SGHTA and CDR2 FQGNSA. The TCRbeta library was prepared with unique molecular identifiers. TCRdb redid the calling of the PCR reads with MiXCR, one entry per CDR3 protein. The table shows about 690,000 distinct CDR3 sequences, with over 15% occurring only once. This clonotype has a handful of counts. This specimen consisted of PBMCs from the stem cell graft donor, obtained from the stem cell graft. The chain uses TRBV7-2 and TRBJ2-5; no reliable D call. The sequence was collected from a human donor who donated a stem cell graft to a child with acute myeloid leukemia. Here the CDR3 reads CASSLVHTQETQYF. CDR3 DNA sequence: TGTGCCAGCAGCTTAGTCCACACTCAAGAGACCCAGTACTTC.